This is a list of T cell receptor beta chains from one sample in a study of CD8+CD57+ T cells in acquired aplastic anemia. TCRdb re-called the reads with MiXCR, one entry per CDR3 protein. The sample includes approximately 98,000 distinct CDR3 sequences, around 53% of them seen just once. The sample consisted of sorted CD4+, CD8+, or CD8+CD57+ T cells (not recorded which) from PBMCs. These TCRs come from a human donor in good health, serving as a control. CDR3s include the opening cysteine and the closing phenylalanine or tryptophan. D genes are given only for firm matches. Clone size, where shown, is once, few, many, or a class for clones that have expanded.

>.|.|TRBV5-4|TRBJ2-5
CASSLAGTPSAGTQYF
TGTGCCAGCAGCTTGGCCGGGACTCCCAGCGCAGGGACCCAGTACTTC
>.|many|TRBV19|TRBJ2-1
CASSIGMSGVNEQFF
TGTGCCAGTAGTATCGGTATGTCAGGGGTCAATGAGCAGTTCTTC
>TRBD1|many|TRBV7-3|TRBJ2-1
CASRNNRGSNEQFF
TGTGCCAGCAGAAATAACAGGGGAAGCAATGAGCAGTTCTTC
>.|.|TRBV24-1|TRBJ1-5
CATSDSTRNQPQHF
TGTGCCACCAGTGACTCGACACGCAATCAGCCCCAGCATTTT
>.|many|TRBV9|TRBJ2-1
CASSVGGSGNNEQFF
TGTGCCAGCAGCGTAGGGGGTAGCGGCAACAATGAGCAGTTCTTC
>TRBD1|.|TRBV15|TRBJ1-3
CATSRTGTRNTIYF
TGTGCCACCAGCAGGACAGGGACTCGAAACACCATATATTTT
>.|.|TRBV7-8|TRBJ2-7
CASSLGPRYEQYF
TGTGCCAGCAGCTTAGGTCCTCGATACGAGCAGTACTTC
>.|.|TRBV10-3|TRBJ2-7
CAISESYDRSEQYF
TGTGCCATCAGTGAATCCTACGACAGATCCGAGCAGTACTTC
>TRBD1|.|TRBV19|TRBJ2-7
CASSIPGGYEQYF
TGTGCCAGTAGTATCCCAGGGGGATACGAGCAGTACTTC
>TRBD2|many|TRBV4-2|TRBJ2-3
CASSAGLAGVTDTQYF
TGTGCCAGCAGCGCGGGACTAGCGGGGGTTACAGATACGCAGTATTTT
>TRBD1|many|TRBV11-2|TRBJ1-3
CASSSDREDTIYF
TGTGCCAGCAGCTCGGACAGGGAAGACACCATATATTTT
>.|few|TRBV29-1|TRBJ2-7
CSVGEVSSYEQYF
TGCAGCGTTGGGGAGGTTAGCTCCTACGAGCAGTACTTC
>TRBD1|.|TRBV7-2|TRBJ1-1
CASRLGQGTEAFF
TGTGCCAGCAGATTAGGACAGGGCACTGAAGCTTTCTTT
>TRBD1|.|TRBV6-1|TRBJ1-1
CASSTGQGGNTEALF
TGTGCCAGCAGTACCGGACAGGGGGGCAACACTGAAGCTCTCTTT
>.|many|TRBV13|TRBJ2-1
CASAAGNNEQFF
TGTGCCAGCGCTGCGGGGAACAATGAGCAGTTCTTC
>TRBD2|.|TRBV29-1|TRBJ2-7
CSVKTSGGLNEQYF
TGCAGCGTGAAGACTAGCGGGGGGCTCAACGAGCAGTACTTC
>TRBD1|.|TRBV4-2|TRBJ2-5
CASSQTGGSGETQYF
TGTGCCAGCAGCCAAACAGGGGGCAGCGGGGAGACCCAGTACTTC
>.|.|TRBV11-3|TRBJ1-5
CASSLAGWEGGPQHF
TGTGCCAGCAGCTTAGCTGGGTGGGAAGGGGGGCCCCAGCATTTT
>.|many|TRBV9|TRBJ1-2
CASSPSGGAAGYTF
TGTGCCAGCAGCCCTTCGGGCGGGGCGGCTGGCTACACCTTC
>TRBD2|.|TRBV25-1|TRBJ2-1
CASSAGGVAGGNEQFF
TGTGCCAGCAGCGCAGGGGGGGTAGCGGGGGGCAATGAGCAGTTCTTC
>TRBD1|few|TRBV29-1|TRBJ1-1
CSLGQGVTEAFF
TGCAGCTTGGGACAGGGGGTTACTGAAGCTTTCTTT
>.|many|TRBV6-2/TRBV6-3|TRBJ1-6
CASSYSLWGLVASPLHF
TGTGCCAGCAGTTACTCGCTTTGGGGGCTCGTAGCTTCACCCCTCCACTTT
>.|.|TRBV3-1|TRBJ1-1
CASSPVRGGTEAFF
TGTGCCAGCAGCCCCGTGCGGGGGGGCACTGAAGCTTTCTTT
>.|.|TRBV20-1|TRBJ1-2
CSASRGYTF
TGCAGTGCTAGTCGTGGCTACACCTTC
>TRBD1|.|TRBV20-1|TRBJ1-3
CSARRRDRDPDHSGNTIYF
TGCAGTGCTAGACGGCGGGACAGGGATCCTGATCACTCTGGAAACACCATATATTTT
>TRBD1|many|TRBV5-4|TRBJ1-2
CASSVAGTGYGYTF
TGTGCCAGCAGCGTCGCCGGGACAGGGTATGGCTACACCTTC
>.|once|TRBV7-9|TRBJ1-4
CASSLGGKLFF
TGTGCCAGCAGCTTAGGCGGAAAACTGTTTTTT
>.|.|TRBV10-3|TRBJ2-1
CAISESGGEQFF
TGTGCCATCAGTGAGTCGGGTGGTGAGCAGTTCTTC
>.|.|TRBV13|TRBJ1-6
CASSLARDRDGSPLHF
TGTGCCAGCAGCTTAGCAAGGGACCGGGATGGGTCACCCCTCCACTTT
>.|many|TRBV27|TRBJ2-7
CASSLRRSYEQYF
TGTGCCAGCAGTTTAAGGAGAAGCTACGAGCAGTACTTC
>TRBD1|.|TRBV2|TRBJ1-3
CASSFHTDRGGNTIYF
TGTGCCAGCAGTTTCCATACCGACAGGGGAGGAAACACCATATATTTT
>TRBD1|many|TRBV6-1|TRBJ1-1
CASMVTGVESEAFF
TGTGCCAGCATGGTAACAGGGGTGGAAAGTGAAGCTTTCTTT
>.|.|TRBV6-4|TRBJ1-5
CASSVEENQPQHF
TGTGCCAGCAGTGTGGAGGAGAATCAGCCCCAGCATTTT
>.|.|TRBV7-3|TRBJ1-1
CASSLQGWDTEAFF
TGTGCCAGCAGCTTACAAGGTTGGGACACTGAAGCTTTCTTT
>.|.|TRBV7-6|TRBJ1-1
CASSLDRTPNTEAFF
TGTGCCAGCAGCTTAGACAGGACACCGAACACTGAAGCTTTCTTT
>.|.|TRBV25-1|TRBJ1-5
CASSEPRGGNQPQHF
TGTGCCAGCAGTGAACCCAGAGGGGGCAATCAGCCCCAGCATTTT
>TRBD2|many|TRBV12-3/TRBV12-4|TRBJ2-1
CASTISGGNNEQFF
TGTGCCAGCACCATTAGCGGGGGTAACAATGAGCAGTTCTTC
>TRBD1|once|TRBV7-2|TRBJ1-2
CASTWDRNYGYTF
TGTGCCAGCACCTGGGACAGGAACTATGGCTACACCTTC
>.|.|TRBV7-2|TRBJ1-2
CASSRDTNYGYTF
TGTGCCAGCAGCCGGGACACGAACTATGGCTACACCTTC
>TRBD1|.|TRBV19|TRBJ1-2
CASSIVADRASGYTF
TGTGCCAGTAGTATAGTCGCGGACAGGGCGAGTGGCTACACCTTC
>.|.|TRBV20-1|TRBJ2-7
CSARPQWSYEQPF
TGCAGTGCGCGCCCCCAGTGGTCCTACGAGCAGCCCTTC
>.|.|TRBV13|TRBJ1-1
CASSPPDGEGTEAFF
TGTGCCAGCAGCCCCCCGGATGGGGAGGGAACTGAAGCTTTCTTT
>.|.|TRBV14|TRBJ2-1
CASSLGTLTRNNEQFF
TGTGCCAGCAGCCTTGGGACCCTAACACGAAACAATGAGCAGTTCTTC
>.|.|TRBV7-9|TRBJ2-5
CASSLVRVQETQYF
TGTGCCAGCAGCTTAGTGCGGGTACAAGAGACCCAGTACTTC
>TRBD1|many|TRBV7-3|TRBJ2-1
CASSPPGTGGLEQFF
TGTGCCAGCAGCCCCCCCGGGACAGGGGGCCTTGAGCAGTTCTTC
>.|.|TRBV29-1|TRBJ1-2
CSVEGGSYGYTF
TGCAGCGTTGAAGGGGGGAGCTATGGCTACACCTTC
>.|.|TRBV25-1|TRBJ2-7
CASSDGGATSYEQYF
TGTGCCAGCAGTGATGGGGGGGCCACCTCCTACGAGCAGTACTTC
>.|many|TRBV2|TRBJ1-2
CASMLGAFYGYTF
TGTGCCAGCATGCTAGGGGCCTTCTATGGCTACACCTTC
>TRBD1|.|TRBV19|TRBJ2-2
CASSIDRGRTGDTGELFF
TGTGCCAGTAGTATAGATCGGGGTCGCACAGGGGACACCGGGGAGCTGTTTTTC
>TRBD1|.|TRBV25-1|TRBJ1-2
CASSEIGQGSYGYTF
TGTGCCAGCAGCGAGATCGGACAGGGGTCCTATGGCTACACCTTC
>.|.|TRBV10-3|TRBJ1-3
CAISSDGNTIYF
TGTGCCATCAGTTCGGACGGAAACACCATATATTTT
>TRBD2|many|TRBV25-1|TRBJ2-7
CASSGGGSYEQYF
TGTGCCAGCAGTGGGGGGGGCTCCTACGAGCAGTACTTC
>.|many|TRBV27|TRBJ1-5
CASSPLFSNQPQHF
TGTGCCAGCAGTCCCCTTTTTAGCAATCAGCCCCAGCATTTT
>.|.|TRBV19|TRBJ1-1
CASSTGGRTEAFF
TGTGCCAGTAGCACGGGGGGGAGAACTGAAGCTTTCTTT
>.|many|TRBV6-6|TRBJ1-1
CASSYSADTEAFF
TGTGCCAGCAGTTACTCGGCGGACACTGAAGCTTTCTTT
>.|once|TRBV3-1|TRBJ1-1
CASSDGLSAFF
TGTGCCAGCAGCGACGGACTGTCTGCTTTCTTT
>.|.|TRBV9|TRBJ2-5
CASSVGLGRETQYF
TGTGCCAGCAGCGTAGGTTTGGGGCGAGAGACCCAGTACTTC
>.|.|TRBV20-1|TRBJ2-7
CSARDEGFYEQYF
TGCAGTGCTAGAGATGAGGGGTTCTACGAGCAGTACTTC